This note documents a single TCR beta chain sequence. The data derive from a study of CD8 T cells in Susac syndrome. Study background: When blood was collected, patients with Susac syndrome were therapy-naive, were taking corticosteroids, or were receiving intravenous immunoglobulin alone.

RNA, at about 0.45 to 1 ug, was reverse transcribed with random hexamers. TCRdb fed the immunoSEQ multiplex PCR reads into MiXCR, producing one record per CDR3 protein. The sample carries about 240,000 distinct CDR3 sequences, almost 97% recorded once. The CDR3 contains 16 residues. Germline V gene sequence: CDR1 SGHNT, CDR2 YYREEE (reference sequence). V lost 0 bases and J 1 base, leaving 12 bases between the germline ends. The sample taken for sequencing was CD4+ T cells from PBMCs. The sequence was collected from a human donor with Susac syndrome. The chain couples TRBV5-4 to TRBJ2-3; D gene ambiguous. The CDR3 DNA is TGTGCCAGCAGCTTGGGCCTGGGTCATCGCACAGATACGCAGTATTTT. This sequence encodes CASSLGLGHRTDTQYF.